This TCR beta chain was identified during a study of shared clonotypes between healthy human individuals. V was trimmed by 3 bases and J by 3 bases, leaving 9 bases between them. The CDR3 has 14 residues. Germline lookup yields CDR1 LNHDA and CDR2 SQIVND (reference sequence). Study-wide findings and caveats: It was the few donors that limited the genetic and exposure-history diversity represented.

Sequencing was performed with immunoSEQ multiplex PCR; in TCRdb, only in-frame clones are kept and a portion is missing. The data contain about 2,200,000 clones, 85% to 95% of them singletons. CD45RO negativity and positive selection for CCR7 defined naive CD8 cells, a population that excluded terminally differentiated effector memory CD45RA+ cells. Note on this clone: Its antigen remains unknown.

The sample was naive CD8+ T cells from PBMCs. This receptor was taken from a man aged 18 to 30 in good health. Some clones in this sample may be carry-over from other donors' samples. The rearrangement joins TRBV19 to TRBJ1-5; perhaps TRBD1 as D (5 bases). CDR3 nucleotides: TGTGCCAGTAGTATGGAAGGGGACAATCAGCCCCAGCATTTT. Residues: CASSMEGDNQPQHF.